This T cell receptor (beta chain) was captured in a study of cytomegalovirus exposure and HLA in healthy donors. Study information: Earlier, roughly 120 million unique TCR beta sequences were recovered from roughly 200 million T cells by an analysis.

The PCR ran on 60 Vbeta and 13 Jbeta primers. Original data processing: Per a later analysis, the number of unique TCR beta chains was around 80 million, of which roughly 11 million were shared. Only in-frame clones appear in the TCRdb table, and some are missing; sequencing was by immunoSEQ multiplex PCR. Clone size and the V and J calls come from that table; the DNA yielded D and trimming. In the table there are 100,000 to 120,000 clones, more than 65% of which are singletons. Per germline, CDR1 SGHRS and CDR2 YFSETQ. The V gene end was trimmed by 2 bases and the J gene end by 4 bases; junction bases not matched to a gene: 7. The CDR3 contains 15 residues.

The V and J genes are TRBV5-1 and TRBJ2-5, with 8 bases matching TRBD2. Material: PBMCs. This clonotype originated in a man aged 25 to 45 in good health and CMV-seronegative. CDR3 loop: CASSFLAGGGETQYF. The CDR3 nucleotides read TGCGCCAGCAGCTTTCTAGCGGGCGGTGGAGAGACCCAGTACTTC. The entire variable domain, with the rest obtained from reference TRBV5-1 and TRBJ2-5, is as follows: KAGVTQTPRYLIKTRGQQVTLSCSPISGHRSVSWYQQTPGQGLQFLFEYFSETQRNKGNFPGRFSGRQFSNSRSEMNVSTLELGDSALYLCASSFLAGGGETQYFGPGTRLLVL.